A single sample is the source of the 13 T cell receptor beta chains below, sequenced in a study of blood T cell repertoires in COVID-19. Using immunoSEQ multiplex PCR, the repertoire was profiled, and TCRdb retains in-frame clones only, with some absent. The table lists about 300,000 clones, 85% to 90% of them singletons. Sequences were obtained from peripheral blood. The receptors shown here come from a woman between 45 and 60 years old with COVID-19, enrolled during active disease.

The CDR3 DNA is TGTGCCTGGACCAGGGGTTTCGAAAAACTGTTTTTT. Its translation is CAWTRGFEKLFF. The chain links TRBV30 to TRBJ1-4, with D perhaps TRBD1 (6 bases). Germline V gene data show CDR1 as GTSNPN and CDR2 as SVGIG (reference sequence). The CDR3 contains 12 residues. Trimming removed 4 bases at V and 8 bases at J, with 11 bases between.

This clone was found once. The J gene is TRBJ1-5, the V gene TRBV30; 7 bases are a match to TRBD1. This CDR3 spans 13 amino acids. CDR1 is GTSNPN and CDR2 is SVGIG in the germline V gene (reference sequence). V was pared by 1 base and J by 4 bases, with 1 base of the junction left unmatched. CDR3 region: CAWSGGQNQPQHF. CDR3 bases: TGTGCCTGGAGTGGGGGACAGAATCAGCCCCAGCATTTT.

The gene calls are TRBV27 and TRBJ2-3, with a possible D match to TRBD2 (6 bases). The CDR3 covers 18 residues. Germline V gene data show CDR1 as MNHEY and CDR2 as SMNVEV (reference sequence). Between the trimmed V and J ends, which lost 0 bases and 3 bases, there was a span of 19 bases. The CDR3 protein is CASSLSKTRAALTDTQYF. CDR3 DNA: TGTGCCAGCAGTTTATCGAAGACTAGGGCAGCACTGACAGATACGCAGTATTTT.

The chain combines TRBV11-3 with TRBJ2-3; 9 nucleotides match TRBD2. V lost 5 bases, J lost 2 bases, and 8 bases stayed unmatched. CDR1 is SGHNT and CDR2 is YENEEA in the germline V gene. This CDR3 has 16 amino acids. The CDR3: CASSPPGGRATDTQYF. The CDR3, as DNA: TGTGCCAGCAGCCCCCCGGGCGGGAGGGCCACAGATACGCAGTATTTT.

In DNA, the CDR3 is TGTGCCAGCAGTTACGCCCGGGGGGGTCTCGAGCAGTACTTC. Its translation is CASSYARGGLEQYF. The chain couples TRBV6-5 to TRBJ2-7; TRBD2 matches at 8 bases. The ends lost 2 bases at V and 6 bases at J; junction bases unmatched: 6. Germline V gene lookup returns CDR1 MNHEY and CDR2 SVGAGI. This CDR3 has 14 amino acids.

The chain uses TRBV19 and TRBJ1-5, with D maybe TRBD1 (6 bases). This CDR3 is built from 14 residues. The ends were cut back, 7 bases at V and 9 bases at J, with 19 bases in the middle. CDR1 is LNHDA, CDR2 SQIVND, per germline (reference sequence). This CDR3 reads CASNPGKGDRPQHF. CDR3 coding DNA: TGTGCCAGTAATCCGGGCAAGGGGGATCGGCCCCAGCATTTT.

The V call is TRBV27, the J call TRBJ2-1; weak D call: TRBD2 (5 bases). Germline loops: CDR1 MNHEY, CDR2 SMNVEV (reference sequence). The CDR3 covers 17 residues. V was pared by 1 base and J by 0 bases, with 13 bases between. The CDR3 DNA reads as TGTGCCAGCAGTTTATACGCTAGCCGAAGCTCCTACAATGAGCAGTTCTTC. It translates to CASSLYASRSSYNEQFF.

The V call is TRBV7-9, the J call TRBJ2-5; D is possibly TRBD1 (5 bases). This CDR3 region has 15 residues. With 5 bases removed from V and 0 bases from J, the gap between germline ends came to 13 bases. CDR1 and CDR2 (germline): SEHNR, FQNEAQ (reference sequence). The CDR3 DNA sequence: TGTGCCAGCAGCCCTGCGTCAGGGTACCAAGAGACCCAGTACTTC. It encodes CASSPASGYQETQYF.

This clone was seen just once. The J gene is TRBJ2-3, the V gene TRBV24-1; 8 bases align to TRBD1. This CDR3 comprises 17 residues. Germline CDR1 reads KGHDR; CDR2 reads SFDVKD. Trimming at V came to 2 bases and at J to 0 bases, leaving 6 bases not matched to a gene. The CDR3 DNA is TGTGCCACCAGTGATTCCGGACAGGGCTCTAGCACAGATACGCAGTATTTT. This gives the protein CATSDSGQGSSTDTQYF.

This rearrangement joins TRBV9 to TRBJ2-4; tentative D call: TRBD2 (6 bases). Germline V gene sequence: CDR1 SGDLS, CDR2 YYNGEE. The CDR3 loop spans 15 amino acids. V lost 0 bases to trimming and J lost 6 bases, with 13 bases between them. CDR3 DNA: TGTGCCAGCAGCGTAGAGGGCGGGACGGTAAACATTCAGTACTTC. Its protein product is CASSVEGGTVNIQYF.

This sequence joins TRBV10-3 and TRBJ2-2; D not certain. The CDR3 spans 13 residues. The germline V gene has CDR1 ENHRY and CDR2 SYGVKD. Trimming removed 0 bases at V and 8 bases at J, with 7 bases between. CDR3 residues: CAISESLNGELFF. The CDR3, as DNA: TGTGCCATCAGTGAGTCCCTAAATGGGGAGCTGTTTTTT.

The chain recombines TRBV24-1 with TRBJ2-3, with TRBD2 matching over 11 bases. Losses at the gene ends were 3 bases for V and 2 bases for J; bases not matched to a gene: 9. CDR3 size: 18 residues. The germline V gene encodes CDR1 KGHDR and CDR2 SFDVKD. CDR3 loop: CATSDPATSGAPTDTQYF. For the CDR3, the DNA is TGTGCCACCAGTGATCCCGCGACTAGCGGGGCACCCACAGATACGCAGTATTTT.

The count of this clone is one. This chain links TRBV5-1 with TRBJ2-5, with 16 nucleotides matching TRBD2. The CDR3 contains 17 residues. CDR1 is SGHRS and CDR2 is YFSETQ in the germline V gene. Trimming removed 2 bases from V and 5 bases from J; junction bases left unmatched: 6. CDR3 loop: CASSFGTSGRERETQYF. The DNA of the CDR3 is TGCGCCAGCAGCTTCGGGACTAGCGGGAGGGAGAGGGAGACCCAGTACTTC.